These 22 T cell receptor beta chains originate from one sample sequenced in a study of cytomegalovirus exposure and HLA in healthy donors (dated 2017 in TCRdb). The method was the immunoSEQ multiplex PCR assay. A mixture of 60 forward primers for TCR Vbeta segments and 13 reverse primers for TCR Jbeta segments was used in the multiplex PCR. Imported from immuneACCESS, the table was reduced by TCRdb to in-frame sequences with V and J called. These copies leave out some clones; in studies compared against another copy, an unresolved V gene accounts for under half, and the cause of the remainder is not known. Across this sample there are tens of thousands of clones, with under 70% seen only once. The ten biggest clones cover roughly 4% of the sample. Sequencing input: PBMCs. The source of these receptors is a woman aged 45-59 years in good health and CMV-seronegative.

This clone has just a few counts. This chain links TRBV18 with TRBJ2-5, with a weak D call TRBD2 (6 bases). Looked up from germline, CDR1 is KGHSH and CDR2 is LQKENI. The V gene lost 3 bases and the J gene lost 9 bases, with 20 bases spanning the gap. This CDR3 is built from 15 residues. The CDR3 sequence is CASSPNNGLSSAQYF. Written as DNA, the CDR3 is TGTGCCAGCTCACCGAACAACGGACTAAGTAGCGCCCAGTACTTC.

The V call is TRBV18, the J call TRBJ1-2; D unresolved. V lost 3 bases, J lost 5 bases, and 7 bases lay in between. The CDR3 sequence is 12 residues long. The germline gives CDR1 KGHSH, CDR2 LQKENI. The CDR3 coding sequence is TGTGCCAGCTCACCGCAGTCTTATGGCTACACCTTC. Amino acid sequence: CASSPQSYGYTF. The variable domain in full, completed from reference TRBV18 and TRBJ1-2, reads NAGVMQNPRHLVRRRGQEARLRCSPMKGHSHVYWYRQLPEEGLKFMVYLQKENIIDESGMPKERFSAEFPKEGPSILRIQQVVRGDSAAYFCASSPQSYGYTFGSGTRLTVV.

The chain links TRBV6-5 to TRBJ2-2; TRBD2 is a possible D gene (6 bases). Trimming stripped 7 bases from V and 0 bases from J, with 12 bases between. Germline CDR1 reads MNHEY; CDR2 reads SVGAGI. The CDR3 totals 15 residues. This CDR3 reads CASTLRLANTGELFF. The CDR3 bases are TGTGCCAGCACCTTAAGACTAGCGAACACCGGGGAGCTGTTTTTT.

V and J are TRBV6-5 and TRBJ1-5; D remains ambiguous. V lost 5 bases and J 3 bases, leaving 11 bases between the germline ends. CDR1 and CDR2 from the germline V gene are MNHEY and SVGAGI. This CDR3 is 14 amino acids long. CDR3 sequence reads: CASSLSGPNQPQHF. Written as DNA, the CDR3 is TGTGCCAGCAGTCTCTCGGGTCCCAATCAGCCCCAGCATTTT.

The rearrangement uses TRBV9 and TRBJ2-2; TRBD2 is a possible D gene (6 bases). V lost 0 bases and J lost 5, with 11 bases in between. This CDR3 has 15 amino acids. The germline V gene encodes CDR1 SGDLS and CDR2 YYNGEE. CDR3 amino acids: CASSVEGAGTGELFF. As DNA, the CDR3 is TGTGCCAGCAGCGTAGAGGGTGCGGGAACCGGGGAGCTGTTTTTT.

The chain couples TRBV27 to TRBJ1-1; D remains unclear. Trimming cost V 5 bases and J 2 bases, with 12 bases left between them. The CDR3 consists of 14 residues. Germline V gives CDR1 MNHEY, CDR2 SMNVEV (reference sequence). CDR3 residues: CASSATVANTEAFF. DNA for the CDR3: TGTGCCAGCAGTGCCACGGTAGCTAACACTGAAGCTTTCTTT.

This clone showed up just a few times. The rearrangement uses TRBV28 and TRBJ1-5; maybe TRBD1 (5 bases). Trimming stripped 7 bases from V and 5 bases from J, with 18 bases between. CDR1 is MDHEN and CDR2 is SYDVKM in the germline V gene. This CDR3 is built from 15 residues. The DNA of the CDR3 is TGTGCCAGCACTTCCCTGACAGCGGGAGATCAGCCCCAGCATTTT. It is translated as CASTSLTAGDQPQHF.

The rearrangement links TRBV11-2 to TRBJ2-7; tentatively, D is TRBD2 (6 bases). Deletions cut 4 bases from V and 1 base from J, with 14 bases between. Looked up from germline, CDR1 is SGHAT and CDR2 is FQNNGV. The CDR3 contains 15 residues. As DNA, the CDR3 is TGTGCCAGCAGCTCCCCGCGGGACGGTTCCTACGAGCAGTACTTC. This codes for CASSSPRDGSYEQYF.

The genes are TRBV5-6 and TRBJ1-1, with no clear D. V lost 0 bases and J 9 bases, leaving 12 bases between the germline ends. CDR1 SGHDT and CDR2 YYEEEE come from the germline V gene. This CDR3 is built from 13 residues. DNA for the CDR3: TGTGCCAGCAGCTTGGTAACTGATGTTAAAGCTTTCTTT. As protein: CASSLVTDVKAFF.

This clone was counted once. The CDR3 nucleotides read TGCGCCAGCACCACCGGACTAGCGGGAGGGGTGCAAGAGACCCAGTACTTC. Its translation is CASTTGLAGGVQETQYF. The chain links TRBV5-1 to TRBJ2-5; 15 bases align to TRBD2. The CDR3 is 17 amino acids. The trim removed 6 bases at V and 2 bases at J, leaving 8 bases unmatched. The germline V gene encodes CDR1 SGHRS and CDR2 YFSETQ.

The table lists this clone with a few counts. The rearrangement joins TRBV7-9 to TRBJ1-2, with D possibly TRBD1 on 6 matching bases. V was trimmed by 5 bases and J by 6 bases, leaving 13 bases between them. This CDR3 has 13 amino acids. Germline V CDR1 and CDR2: SEHNR, FQNEAQ (reference sequence). The DNA for the CDR3 is TGTGCCAGCAGCAAACTCAGGGGCGATGGCTACACCTTC. Amino acids: CASSKLRGDGYTF.

This rearrangement joins TRBV10-2 to TRBJ1-3, with TRBD1 matching over 10 bases. The CDR3 loop spans 16 amino acids. V shed 7 bases and J 8 bases; nucleotides not matched to a gene: 14. CDR1 WSHSY and CDR2 SAAADI come from the germline V gene. The CDR3 coding sequence is TGCGCCAGCACCAGAAAGGGACAGGGGATGAGCCACACCATATATTTT. Translation: CASTRKGQGMSHTIYF.

The CDR3: CASSYSQGISYEQYF. The CDR3, as DNA: TGTGCCAGCAGTTATTCACAGGGTATATCCTACGAGCAGTACTTC. The chain employs TRBV6-9 and TRBJ2-7, with D perhaps TRBD1 (6 bases). The CDR3 has 15 amino acids. Germline V gene sequence: CDR1 MNHGY, CDR2 SVAAGI. The V and J ends lost 0 bases and 1 base respectively, with 10 bases between them.

The gene calls are TRBV19 and TRBJ1-1; 9 bases match TRBD1. Germline V lookup: CDR1 LNHDA, CDR2 SQIVND (reference sequence). This CDR3 region has 14 residues. Trimming removed 7 bases from V and 4 bases from J; junction bases left unmatched: 7. The chain's CDR3 is CASIWTGAGTEAFF. CDR3 in DNA: TGTGCCAGTATTTGGACAGGGGCAGGCACTGAAGCTTTCTTT.

J is TRBJ2-7 and V is TRBV4-2, with 7 bases matching TRBD1. Germline lookup yields CDR1 LGHNA and CDR2 YNFKEQ. With V trimmed by 1 base and J by 2 bases, 8 bases remained unmatched. The CDR3 is 16 amino acids. In nucleotides, the CDR3 is TGTGCCAGCAGCCAAGTCGCCAATCAGGGGGCCTACGAGCAGTACTTC. Translating gives CASSQVANQGAYEQYF.

The genes are TRBV7-8 and TRBJ1-2, with D maybe TRBD1 (5 bases). With 7 bases removed from V and 4 bases from J, the gap between germline ends came to 16 bases. CDR3 size: 14 residues. Germline V CDR1 and CDR2: SGHVS, FQNEAQ. Written as DNA, the CDR3 is TGTGCCAGCACCCTAGGTGACAGCAGCTATGGCTACACCTTC. Its protein is CASTLGDSSYGYTF.

The chain joins TRBV4-1 to TRBJ1-1, with D possibly matching TRBD1 (6 bases). Germline CDR1 reads MGHRA; CDR2 reads YSYEKL. Trimming stripped 4 bases from V and 1 base from J, with 19 bases between. The CDR3 runs 17 residues. The CDR3 here is CASSPIPPGHRNTEAFF. The CDR3, as DNA: TGCGCCAGCAGCCCCATTCCCCCGGGACATAGGAACACTGAAGCTTTCTTT.

The V and J genes are TRBV28 and TRBJ1-5; D might be TRBD1 (5 bases). The CDR3 has 13 amino acids. CDR1 MDHEN and CDR2 SYDVKM come from the germline V gene. The V end lost 8 bases, the J end lost 5 bases, and 13 bases lay between the germline ends. In nucleotides, the CDR3 is TGTGCCAGCGGGGAAATGGGGCATCAGCCCCAGCATTTT. This codes for CASGEMGHQPQHF.

This chain uses TRBV6-1 with TRBJ2-2, with 8 bases fitting TRBD1. J was trimmed by 1 base and V by 11 bases; bases with no gene match: 3. This CDR3 has 13 residues. Per germline, CDR1 MNHNS and CDR2 SASEGT. The CDR3 DNA follows: TGTGCCGGGGACAGGCGGAACACCGGGGAGCTGTTTTTT. Its translation: CAGDRRNTGELFF.

The chain employs TRBV10-2 and TRBJ2-1; 9 bases agree with TRBD1. The germline CDR1 and CDR2 sequences are WSHSY and SAAADI. CDR3 length equals 15 residues. V trimming: 2 bases; J trimming: 9 bases; junction bases outside the gene matches: 8. The CDR3 loop reads CASSERDRAWVEQFF. The CDR3 coding sequence is TGCGCCAGCAGTGAGAGGGACAGGGCGTGGGTTGAGCAGTTCTTC.

The gene calls are TRBV6-1 and TRBJ1-5, with 9 bases lining up with TRBD1. CDR3 length: 14 residues. CDR1 is MNHNS, CDR2 SASEGT, per germline. V shed 6 bases and J 9 bases; nucleotides not matched to a gene: 9. CDR3 sequence: CASREQGAWGPQHF. The CDR3 coding sequence is TGTGCCAGCAGAGAACAGGGGGCCTGGGGGCCCCAGCATTTT.

The chain employs TRBV29-1 and TRBJ2-3; a weak D match, TRBD2 (6 bases). CDR1 is SQVTM, CDR2 ANQGSEA, per germline. Trimming left V 0 bases short and J 2 bases short, with 12 bases between. The CDR3 consists of 15 residues. The CDR3 DNA follows: TGCAGCGTTGAAGATCATAGCGGTGCCACAGATACGCAGTATTTT. Amino acid sequence: CSVEDHSGATDTQYF.